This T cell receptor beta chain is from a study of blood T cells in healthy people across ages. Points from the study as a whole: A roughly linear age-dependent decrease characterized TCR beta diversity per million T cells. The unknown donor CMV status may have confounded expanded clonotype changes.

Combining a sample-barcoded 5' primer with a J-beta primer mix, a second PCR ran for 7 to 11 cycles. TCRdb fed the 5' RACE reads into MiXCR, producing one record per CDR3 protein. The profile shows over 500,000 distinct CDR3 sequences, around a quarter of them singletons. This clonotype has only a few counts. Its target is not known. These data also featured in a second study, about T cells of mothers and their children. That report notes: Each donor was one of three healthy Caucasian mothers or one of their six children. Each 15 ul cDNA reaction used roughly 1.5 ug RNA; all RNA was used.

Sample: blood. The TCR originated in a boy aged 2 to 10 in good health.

CDR3 residues: CASRNLAGRPYEQYF. The CDR3 nucleotides read TGTGCCAGCAGAAATCTAGCGGGGAGACCCTACGAGCAGTACTTC. The rearrangement links TRBV7-9 to TRBJ2-5, with TRBD2 matching 9 bases. The DNA end lines up better with TRBJ2-7; the J call may be wrong. Per germline, CDR1 SEHNR and CDR2 FQNEAQ (reference sequence). The CDR3 is 15 amino acids.